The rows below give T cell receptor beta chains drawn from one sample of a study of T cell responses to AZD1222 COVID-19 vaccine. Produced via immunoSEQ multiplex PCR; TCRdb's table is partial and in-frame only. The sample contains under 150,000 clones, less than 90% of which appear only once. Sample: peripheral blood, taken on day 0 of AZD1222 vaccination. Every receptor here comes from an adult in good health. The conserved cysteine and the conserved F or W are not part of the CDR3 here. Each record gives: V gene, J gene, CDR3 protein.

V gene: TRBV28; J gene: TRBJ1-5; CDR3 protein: ASSLRAGVSNQPQH
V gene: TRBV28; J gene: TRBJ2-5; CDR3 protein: ASRPSEGLGETQY
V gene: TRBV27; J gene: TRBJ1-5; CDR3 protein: ASSLHLSNQPQH
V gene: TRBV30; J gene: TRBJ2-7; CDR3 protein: AGTARLTGFSYEQY
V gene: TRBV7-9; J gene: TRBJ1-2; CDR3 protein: ASSFGGGQNYGYT
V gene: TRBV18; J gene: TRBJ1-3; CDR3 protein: ASSPREGDTIY
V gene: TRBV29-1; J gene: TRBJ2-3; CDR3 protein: SVEKPSGNTDTQY
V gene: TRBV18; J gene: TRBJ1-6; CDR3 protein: ASSPGRTDNSPLH
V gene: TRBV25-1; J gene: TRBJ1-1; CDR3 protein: ASRVGGTEAF
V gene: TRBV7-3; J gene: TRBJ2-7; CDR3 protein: ASSPYGTGWSEQY
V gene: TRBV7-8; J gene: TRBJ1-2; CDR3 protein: ASSTGTFGAGYGYT
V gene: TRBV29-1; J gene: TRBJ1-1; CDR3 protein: SVGGKDRSMNTEAF
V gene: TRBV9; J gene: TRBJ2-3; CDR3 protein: ASSVGTRGDTQY
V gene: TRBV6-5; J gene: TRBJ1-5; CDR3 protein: ASSYAPNSNQPQH
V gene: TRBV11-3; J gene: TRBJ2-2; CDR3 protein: ASSPGGTVNTGELF
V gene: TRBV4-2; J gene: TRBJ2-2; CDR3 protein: ASSPGTSDTGELF
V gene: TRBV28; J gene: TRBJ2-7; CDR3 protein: ASRALSYEQY
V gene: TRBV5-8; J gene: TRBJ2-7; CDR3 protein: ASSSLSGARGEQY
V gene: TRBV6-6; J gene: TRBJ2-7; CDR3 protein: ASSYGRGTDEQY
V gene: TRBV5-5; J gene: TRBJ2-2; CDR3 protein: ASSDPNEDRELF
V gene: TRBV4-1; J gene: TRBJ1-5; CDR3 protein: ASSQEENQPQH
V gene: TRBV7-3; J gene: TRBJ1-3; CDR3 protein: ASSTLGGPGNTIY
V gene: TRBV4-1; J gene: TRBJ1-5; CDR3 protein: ASSQPGEGQPQH